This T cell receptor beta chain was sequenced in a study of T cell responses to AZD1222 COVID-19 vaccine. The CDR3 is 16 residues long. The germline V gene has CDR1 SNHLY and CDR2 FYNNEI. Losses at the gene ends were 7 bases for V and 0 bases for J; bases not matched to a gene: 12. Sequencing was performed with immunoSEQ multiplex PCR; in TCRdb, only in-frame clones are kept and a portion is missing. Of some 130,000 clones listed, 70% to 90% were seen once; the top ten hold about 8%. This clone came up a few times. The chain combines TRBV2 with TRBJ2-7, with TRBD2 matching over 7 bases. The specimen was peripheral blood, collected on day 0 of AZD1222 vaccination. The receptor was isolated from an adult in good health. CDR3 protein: CASNNDGLVHSYEQYF. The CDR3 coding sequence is TGTGCCAGCAACAACGACGGACTAGTCCACTCCTACGAGCAGTACTTC.